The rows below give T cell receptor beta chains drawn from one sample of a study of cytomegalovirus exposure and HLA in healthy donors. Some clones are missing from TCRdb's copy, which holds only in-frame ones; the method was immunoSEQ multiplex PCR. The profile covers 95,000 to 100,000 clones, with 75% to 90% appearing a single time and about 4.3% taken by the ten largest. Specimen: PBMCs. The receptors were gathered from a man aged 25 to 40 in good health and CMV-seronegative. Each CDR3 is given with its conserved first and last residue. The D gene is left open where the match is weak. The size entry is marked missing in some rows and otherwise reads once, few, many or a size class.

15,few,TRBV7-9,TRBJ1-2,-,TGTGCCAGCAGCTTACCCGGAGGGCCATTGGATGGCTACACCTTC,CASSLPGGPLDGYTF
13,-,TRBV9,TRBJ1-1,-,TGTGCCAGCAGCGTGACAGCTAACACTGAAGCTTTCTTT,CASSVTANTEAFF
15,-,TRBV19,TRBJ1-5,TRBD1,TGTGCCAGTAGTAGACAGGGGGCGGGCAATCAGCCCCAGCATTTT,CASSRQGAGNQPQHF
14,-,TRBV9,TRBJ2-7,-,TGTGCCAGCAGCGTAGCTGGCCGGTCGGGGGAGCAGTACTTC,CASSVAGRSGEQYF
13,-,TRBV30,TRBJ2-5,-,TGTGCCTGGAGTAGGCAGGGAAGGGAGACCCAGTACTTC,CAWSRQGRETQYF
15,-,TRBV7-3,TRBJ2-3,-,TGTGCCAGCAGCTTAAGCGGGTTGAGCACAGATACGCAGTATTTT,CASSLSGLSTDTQYF
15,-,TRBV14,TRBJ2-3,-,TGTGCCAGCAGCCAAGATGGGCCATACACAGATACGCAGTATTTT,CASSQDGPYTDTQYF
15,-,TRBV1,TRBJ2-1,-,TGCACCAGCAGTTGGACAGGGGCGGGTAACAATGAGCAGTTCTTC,CTSSWTGAGNNEQFF
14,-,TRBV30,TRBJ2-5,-,TGTGCCTGGAGTGGGGCAGGGTCTTTGGAGACCCAGTACTTC,CAWSGAGSLETQYF
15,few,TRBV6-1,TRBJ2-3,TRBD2,TGTGCCAGCAGTGAGACTAGCGGGGGGGCAGATACGCAGTATTTT,CASSETSGGADTQYF
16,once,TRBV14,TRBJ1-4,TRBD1,TGTGCCAGCAGCCAATCCGGACAGGGACATAATGAAAAACTGTTTTTT,CASSQSGQGHNEKLFF
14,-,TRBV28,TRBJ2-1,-,TGTGCCAGCAGTTTCTACGGGGCCTACAATGAGCAGTTCTTC,CASSFYGAYNEQFF
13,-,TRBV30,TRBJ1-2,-,TGTGCCTGGAGGGGCGGACTTTTTTTTGGCTACACCTTC,CAWRGGLFFGYTF
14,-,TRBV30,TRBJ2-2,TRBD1,TGTGCCTGGAGTGTATCTAGGGGGCACGGGGAGCTGTTTTTT,CAWSVSRGHGELFF
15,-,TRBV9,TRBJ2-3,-,TGTGCCAGCAGCCCAATGGGGGAGGTGTATGGTACGCAGTATTTT,CASSPMGEVYGTQYF
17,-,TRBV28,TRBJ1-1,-,TGTGCCAGCAGTCCTACCGGCAGGGGATTCATGAACACTGAAGCTTTCTTT,CASSPTGRGFMNTEAFF
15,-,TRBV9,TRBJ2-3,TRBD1,TGTGCCAGCAGCGCCTCGACAGGGGGATGGGATACGCAGTATTTT,CASSASTGGWDTQYF
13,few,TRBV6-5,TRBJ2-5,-,TGTGCCAGCTCCCCCCCAGCGGCAAAGACCCAGTACTTC,CASSPPAAKTQYF
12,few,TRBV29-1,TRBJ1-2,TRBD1,TGCAGCGTTGCCGGACAGGGGCAAGGCTACACCTTC,CSVAGQGQGYTF
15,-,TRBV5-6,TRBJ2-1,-,TGTGCCAGCAGCCCCAAACAGGGCTCTTACAATGAGCAGTTCTTC,CASSPKQGSYNEQFF
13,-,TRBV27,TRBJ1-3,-,TGTGCCAGCAGACAGACCTATGGAAACACCATATATTTT,CASRQTYGNTIYF
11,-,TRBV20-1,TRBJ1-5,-,TGCAGTGCGGGGGGATATCAGCCCCAGCATTTT,CSAGGYQPQHF
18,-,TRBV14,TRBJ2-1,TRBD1,TGTGCCAGCAGCCAAGGAAGGACGGGGACAGGGCTCTACAATGAGCAGTTCTTC,CASSQGRTGTGLYNEQFF